The 21 T cell receptor beta chains in this list originate from one sample, sequenced in a study of shared clonotypes between healthy human individuals. The assay was immunoSEQ multiplex PCR, and TCRdb's table has in-frame clones only and misses some. The repertoire includes hundreds of thousands of clones, 95% of them detected once, and over 0.095% sits in the top ten. CD45RO-negative CD8 cells positively selected for CCR7 made up the naive population, which excluded terminally differentiated effector memory CD45RA+ cells. Sequenced: naive CD8+ T cells sorted from blood. The receptor source for this set is a woman aged 25 to 39 in good health.

The V call is TRBV5-6, the J call TRBJ2-1; TRBD1 agrees at 10 bases. This CDR3 spans 15 amino acids. V was clipped by 2 bases and J by 5 bases; unmatched bases: 4. Germline values: CDR1 SGHDT, CDR2 YYEEEE. CDR3 sequence (DNA): TGTGCCAGCAGCTTCCGGGACAGGGGAAACAATGAGCAGTTCTTC. The encoded protein is CASSFRDRGNNEQFF. Filled out from reference TRBV5-6 and TRBJ2-1, the complete variable domain reads DAGVTQSPTHLIKTRGQQVTLRCSPKSGHDTVSWYQQALGQGPQFIFQYYEEEERQRGNFPDRFSGHQFPNYSSELNVNALLLGDSALYLCASSFRDRGNNEQFFGPGTRLTVL.

V gene TRBV28 combines with J gene TRBJ2-1; TRBD2 agrees at 7 bases. The junction had 5 bases not matched to a gene; V was cut back by 1 base and J by 8 bases. CDR3 length: 14 amino acids. Germline V gene data show CDR1 as MDHEN and CDR2 as SYDVKM. The CDR3 region has the DNA TGTGCCAGCAGTTTATTGCGGGAGAGCGATGAGCAGTTCTTC. Its translation: CASSLLRESDEQFF.

This clone was seen a single time. The chain uses TRBV6-1 and TRBJ1-5; 7 positions agree with TRBD1. The V gene end was trimmed by 3 bases and the J gene end by 2 bases; junction bases not matched to a gene: 4. CDR1 MNHNS and CDR2 SASEGT come from the germline V gene. This CDR3 comprises 15 residues. CDR3 nucleotide sequence: TGTGCCAGCAGTGACGTCAGGGGGGGCAATCAGCCCCAGCATTTT. Its translation is CASSDVRGGNQPQHF.

This rearrangement joins TRBV27 to TRBJ2-3; TRBD2 is a possible D gene (6 bases). V was pared by 4 bases and J by 1 base, with 12 bases between. The CDR3 sequence is 15 residues long. Germline V lookup: CDR1 MNHEY, CDR2 SMNVEV (reference sequence). The CDR3: CASSYSGLRTDTQYF. CDR3 nucleotides: TGTGCCAGCAGTTATTCGGGACTGCGCACAGATACGCAGTATTTT.

The V gene is TRBV5-6, the J gene TRBJ1-4; no definite D call. CDR1 and CDR2 (germline): SGHDT, YYEEEE. Trimming stripped 0 bases from V and 8 bases from J, with 11 bases between. The CDR3 length is 14 residues. Here the CDR3 DNA reads TGTGCCAGCAGCTTGGGACTTGAGCGAGAAAAACTGTTTTTT. It encodes CASSLGLEREKLFF.

In regard to this clone: At one of its ends the junction is not consistent with the germline gene, which may arise from a read error. The chain carries TRBV29-1 and TRBJ2-2, with 7 bases that match TRBD1. The CDR3 spans 12 residues. Germline-derived CDR1 and CDR2 are SQVTM and ANQGSEA. The CDR3 region has the DNA TGCAGCGTCGAAGAGAACTACAGGGGTTTGTTTTTT. As protein: CSVEENYRGLFF.

This clone was seen once. J is TRBJ2-7 and V is TRBV6-5; D not resolved. The germline CDR1 and CDR2 sequences are MNHEY and SVGAGI. The CDR3 runs to 13 residues. Trimming removed 3 bases from V and 2 bases from J, with 8 bases in between. The CDR3 DNA reads TGTGCCAGCAGTTATTCGAATACCTACGAGCAGTACTTC. It is translated as CASSYSNTYEQYF.

This clone was recorded once. V usage is TRBV27 and J usage is TRBJ2-3, with 7 positions matching TRBD2. Germline CDR1 reads MNHEY; CDR2 reads SMNVEV (reference sequence). The CDR3 spans 14 residues. With V trimmed by 3 bases and J by 7 bases, 7 bases remained unmatched. This chain's CDR3 is CASSFMAGDHTQYF. The CDR3 DNA sequence: TGTGCCAGCAGTTTTATGGCGGGAGATCATACGCAGTATTTT.

J is TRBJ1-4 and V is TRBV6-1, with 9 positions matching TRBD1. CDR3 size: 14 residues. V shed 6 bases and J 6 bases; nucleotides not matched to a gene: 5. Germline-derived CDR1 and CDR2 are MNHNS and SASEGT. This CDR3 is CASSGTGLDEKLFF. The CDR3 coding sequence is TGTGCCAGCAGCGGGACAGGGTTGGATGAAAAACTGTTTTTT.

Only one count was recorded for this clone. Different DNA sequences within this sample yield the same CDR3. The CDR3 DNA follows: TGTGCCAGCAGTCTAATAGCGGGGGCCTACGAGCAGTACTTC. Protein sequence: CASSLIAGAYEQYF. This chain links TRBV27 with TRBJ2-7, with TRBD2 matching 9 bases. CDR1 is MNHEY, CDR2 SMNVEV, per germline (reference sequence). The CDR3 consists of 14 residues. V shed 5 bases, J shed 2 bases, and the junction held 4 bases outside the gene matches.

The V call is TRBV2, the J call TRBJ2-7, with 10 positions matching TRBD1. The V and J ends lost 5 bases and 6 bases, in that order; junction bases with no gene match: 4. The CDR3 is made up of 13 amino acids. Germline CDR1 is SNHLY and CDR2 is FYNNEI. CDR3 residues: CASSRTGGLEQYF. DNA of the CDR3: TGTGCCAGCAGTAGGACAGGGGGTCTCGAGCAGTACTTC.

This sequence joins TRBV5-1 and TRBJ1-2; 8 bases are a match to TRBD1. There are 14 residues in the CDR3. With 2 bases clipped from V and 3 bases from J, the junction kept 3 bases outside the gene matches. The germline V gene encodes CDR1 SGHRS and CDR2 YFSETQ. The CDR3 nucleotides are TGCGCCAGCAGCTTTCTACAGGGGGACTATGGCTACACCTTC. This gives the protein CASSFLQGDYGYTF.

In regard to this clone: In the same sample, other DNA sequences code for this CDR3. V usage is TRBV27 and J usage is TRBJ2-2; the D is unclear. CDR3 length equals 12 residues. Trimming stripped 2 bases from V and 6 bases from J, with 4 bases between. Germline CDR1 is MNHEY and CDR2 is SMNVEV (reference sequence). DNA of the CDR3: TGTGCCAGCAGTTTAAGGGCCGGGGAGCTGTTTTTT. It codes for CASSLRAGELFF.

The chain uses TRBV19 and TRBJ2-7, with TRBD2 matching over 14 bases. CDR3 length equals 17 residues. The ends lost 6 bases at V and 2 bases at J; junction bases unmatched: 9. Germline CDR1 reads LNHDA; CDR2 reads SQIVND (reference sequence). In DNA form, the CDR3 reads TGTGCCAGTAGCCCCCGACTAGCGGGAGGGTACCCCTACGAGCAGTACTTC. It translates to CASSPRLAGGYPYEQYF.

J is TRBJ2-2 and V is TRBV19, with unresolved D. Per germline, CDR1 LNHDA and CDR2 SQIVND (reference sequence). This CDR3 comprises 14 residues. Trimming took 3 bases from V and 6 from J, leaving 11 bases between them. CDR3 residues: CASSIRLESGELFF. CDR3 sequence (DNA): TGTGCCAGTAGTATTCGGCTAGAATCCGGGGAGCTGTTTTTT.

The genes are TRBV7-8 and TRBJ2-7; D is unclear. V lost 3 bases and J 1 base, leaving 7 bases between the germline ends. Looked up from germline, CDR1 is SGHVS and CDR2 is FQNEAQ. The CDR3 runs to 13 residues. In DNA, the CDR3 is TGTGCCAGCAGCTTTCCGGAGTCCTACGAGCAGTACTTC. It is translated as CASSFPESYEQYF. The whole variable domain, filled in from reference TRBV7-8 and TRBJ2-7, reads GAGVSQSPRYKVAKRGQDVALRCDPISGHVSLFWYQQALGQGPEFLTYFQNEAQLDKSGLPSDRFFAERPEGSVSTLKIQRTQQEDSAVYLCASSFPESYEQYFGPGTRLTVT.

This clone was counted once. Different DNA sequences within this sample yield the same CDR3. The V gene is TRBV5-4, the J gene TRBJ2-1; 7 bases match TRBD2. CDR3 length equals 13 residues. V gave up 2 bases and J gave up 5 bases; unmatched junction bases: 1. Per the germline V gene, CDR1 is SGHNT and CDR2 is YYREEE (reference sequence). CDR3 DNA: TGTGCCAGCAGCTTAGCGGGAAACAATGAGCAGTTCTTC. As protein: CASSLAGNNEQFF.

This chain uses TRBV27 with TRBJ2-7; TRBD1 aligns across 9 bases. V lost 4 bases and J lost 3; bases outside the gene matches: 10. CDR1 and CDR2 from the germline V gene are MNHEY and SMNVEV (reference sequence). The CDR3 length is 16 residues. CDR3 residues: CASSSAGTGLFYEQYF. In DNA form, the CDR3 reads TGTGCCAGCAGTTCCGCCGGGACAGGGTTGTTCTACGAGCAGTACTTC.

The rearrangement uses TRBV2 and TRBJ2-2, with D unresolved. The CDR3 loop spans 12 amino acids. V lost 1 base, J lost 8 bases, and 5 bases lay in between. Germline assignment: CDR1 SNHLY and CDR2 FYNNEI. The chain's CDR3 is CASSEDDGELFF. DNA of the CDR3: TGTGCCAGCAGTGAAGATGATGGGGAGCTGTTTTTT.

This clone was counted a single time. As the CDR3 is not closed by the conserved phenylalanine or tryptophan, this likely results from a read error. The chain combines TRBV11-2 with TRBJ1-1, with D maybe TRBD1 (5 bases). The germline V gene has CDR1 SGHAT and CDR2 FQNNGV. The CDR3 has 14 amino acids. V shed 2 bases and J shed 4 bases, with 11 bases lying between them. This CDR3 is CASSLRDFGTEAFL. The CDR3 bases are TGTGCCAGCAGCTTAAGGGACTTCGGCACTGAAGCTTTCCTT.

The CDR3 region is CATRGLTSFENTGELFF. CDR3 nucleotide sequence: TGTGCCACCCGGGGACTCACCTCCTTTGAGAACACCGGGGAGCTGTTTTTT. This sequence joins TRBV27 and TRBJ2-2, with D perhaps TRBD2 (6 bases). This CDR3 is 17 amino acids long. Germline-derived CDR1 and CDR2 are MNHEY and SMNVEV (reference sequence). Trimming pared 10 bases from V and 1 base from J, leaving 22 bases between.